A selection of T cell receptor beta chains follows, all from one sample in a study of vaccination and CD4 T cells after COVID-19. The antigens of these receptors remain unknown. Using its own MiXCR run on the PCR reads, TCRdb lists one record per CDR3 protein. The sample holds about 12,000 distinct CDR3 sequences, approximately 51% seen once. Source: cultured CD4+ T cells from blood, taken after SARS-CoV-2 vaccination. These receptor sequences come from a human donor with COVID-19. CDR3s include the opening cysteine and the closing phenylalanine or tryptophan. D genes are given only for firm matches. Size is stated for part of the rows, as once, few or many counts, or as a class when the clone is expanded.

TRBJ1-2 TRBV7-8 NA NA CASSLIGGVKVGDGYTF TGTGCCAGCAGCTTAATCGGGGGCGTAAAGGTCGGAGATGGCTACACCTTC
TRBJ1-6 TRBV30 NA TRBD1 CACKRTGGNSPLHF TGTGCCTGTAAGAGGACAGGGGGGAATTCACCCCTCCACTTT
TRBJ1-2 TRBV19 NA NA CASSMRVRGSNYGYTF TGTGCCAGTAGTATGAGAGTAAGGGGGTCCAACTATGGCTACACCTTC
TRBJ1-1 TRBV6-1 NA NA CASRRSNTEAFF TGTGCCAGCAGGCGGTCGAACACTGAAGCTTTCTTT
TRBJ1-5 TRBV6-1 medium-sized NA CASSGRTRLNQPQHF TGTGCCAGCAGTGGCCGGACGCGGTTAAATCAGCCCCAGCATTTT
TRBJ1-6 TRBV21-1 NA NA CASISPGPRRGSPLHF TGTGCCAGCATTTCACCGGGACCCCGCCGGGGATCACCCCTCCACTTT
TRBJ1-5 TRBV20-1 few NA CSARASGYNQPQHF TGCAGTGCTAGAGCTAGTGGCTACAATCAGCCCCAGCATTTT
TRBJ1-5 TRBV20-1 few NA CSGLGGGVNQPQHF TGCAGTGGTTTAGGCGGGGGCGTCAATCAGCCCCAGCATTTT
TRBJ1-5 TRBV24-1 NA NA CATSDGTNQPQHF TGTGCCACCAGTGATGGGACTAATCAGCCCCAGCATTTT
TRBJ2-1 TRBV6-5 NA NA CASSYGQGAEQFF TGTGCCAGCAGTTACGGGCAGGGCGCCGAGCAGTTCTTC
TRBJ1-1 TRBV6-4 NA NA CASSAGTPNTEAFF TGTGCCAGCAGCGCCGGGACACCGAACACTGAAGCTTTCTTT
TRBJ2-7 TRBV6-1 NA NA CASNDIRVYEQYF TGTGCCAGCAACGACATTAGGGTCTACGAGCAGTACTTC
TRBJ2-3 TRBV20-1 NA NA CSARRTEPADTQYF TGCAGTGCTAGAAGGACAGAACCCGCAGATACGCAGTATTTT
TRBJ1-2 TRBV9 NA TRBD1 CASSERQGGSYGYTF TGTGCCAGCAGCGAGAGACAGGGGGGAAGCTATGGCTACACCTTC
TRBJ2-7 TRBV20-1 NA NA CSAPSDVIYEQYF TGCAGTGCTCCTTCCGACGTGATTTACGAGCAGTACTTC
TRBJ2-1 TRBV5-1 NA NA CASSLDGSSLEQFF TGCGCCAGCAGCTTGGATGGGTCTAGCCTTGAGCAGTTCTTC
TRBJ2-5 TRBV11-3 NA NA CASSLDALRGQETQYF TGTGCCAGCAGCTTGGATGCCCTAAGGGGGCAAGAGACCCAGTACTTC
TRBJ1-5 TRBV6-5 NA NA CASSYGAGDQPQHF TGTGCCAGCAGTTACGGGGCAGGGGATCAGCCCCAGCATTTT
TRBJ2-5 TRBV11-2 NA NA CASSSGLAETQYF TGTGCCAGCAGCTCGGGACTCGCAGAGACCCAGTACTTC
TRBJ2-3 TRBV19 NA TRBD2 CASSPPPGLAADTQYF TGTGCCAGTAGTCCCCCGCCGGGACTAGCGGCGGATACGCAGTATTTT
TRBJ1-3 TRBV6-1 few NA CASFRPGGGNTIYF TGTGCCAGCTTCCGCCCCGGAGGTGGAAACACCATATATTTT
TRBJ2-5 TRBV7-6 NA NA CASRPRLKREQETQYF TGTGCCAGCAGGCCGCGACTAAAAAGAGAACAAGAGACCCAGTACTTC
TRBJ1-6 TRBV6-5 NA NA CASSYSTPGQSPLHF TGTGCCAGCAGTTATTCCACCCCGGGTCAATCACCCCTCCACTTT
TRBJ2-5 TRBV24-1 few NA CATSDPRPGLQETQYF TGTGCCACCAGTGACCCTCGACCCGGACTACAAGAGACCCAGTACTTC
TRBJ1-1 TRBV11-2 NA NA CASSEAGSEAFF TGTGCCAGCAGCGAAGCAGGGAGTGAAGCTTTCTTT
TRBJ2-5 TRBV20-1 NA NA CSATATQETQYF TGCAGTGCTACCGCGACGCAAGAGACCCAGTACTTC
TRBJ2-3 TRBV7-8 NA NA CASSLVGAVADTQYF TGTGCCAGCAGCTTAGTGGGGGCGGTAGCAGATACGCAGTATTTT
TRBJ1-5 TRBV28 once TRBD1 CASSTGQGKQPQHF TGTGCCAGCAGTACGGGACAGGGAAAGCAGCCCCAGCATTTT
TRBJ2-3 TRBV7-8 NA NA CASRFLGGQSTDTQYF TGTGCCAGCAGATTCCTCGGGGGACAGTCCACAGATACGCAGTATTTT
TRBJ2-3 TRBV6-1 few NA CASRVDSTDTQYF TGTGCCAGCAGGGTGGATAGCACAGATACGCAGTATTTT
TRBJ1-6 TRBV7-2 NA TRBD1 CASSSRAVGDRYNNSPLHF TGTGCCAGCAGCTCAAGGGCGGTCGGGGACAGATATAATAATTCACCCCTCCACTTT
TRBJ2-5 TRBV5-4 NA TRBD2 CASKLAGTETQYF TGTGCCAGCAAACTAGCGGGGACGGAGACCCAGTACTTC
TRBJ1-1 TRBV20-1 once NA CSASSGVSNRNTEAFF TGCAGTGCTAGTTCGGGTGTGTCGAACAGGAACACTGAAGCTTTCTTT
TRBJ1-1 TRBV6-1 large TRBD1 CASSQDRGSAEAFF TGTGCCAGCAGTCAGGACAGGGGGAGCGCTGAAGCTTTCTTT
TRBJ2-1 TRBV7-2 NA NA CASSLVSSNEQFF TGTGCCAGCAGCTTAGTCTCGTCAAACGAGCAGTTCTTC
TRBJ2-5 TRBV20-1 NA NA CSARPAAGQETQYF TGCAGTGCTAGGCCCGCGGCGGGCCAAGAGACCCAGTACTTC
TRBJ2-2 TRBV4-1 NA TRBD1 CASRRQGSTGELFF TGCGCCAGCAGAAGACAGGGATCCACCGGGGAGCTGTTTTTT
TRBJ1-5 TRBV7-6 NA NA CASSLGPLGSNQPQHF TGTGCCAGCAGCTTAGGACCCCTCGGGAGCAATCAGCCCCAGCATTTT
TRBJ2-7 TRBV6-1 NA NA CASSRGAQPGTYEQYF TGTGCCAGCAGTCGAGGAGCCCAGCCAGGGACCTACGAGCAGTACTTC
TRBJ1-6 TRBV7-2 NA TRBD1 CASSTLQGNNSPLHF TGTGCCAGCAGCACCCTACAGGGGAACAATTCACCCCTCCACTTT
TRBJ2-7 TRBV5-1 NA NA CASSLDSSSYEQYF TGCGCCAGCAGCTTGGACAGTAGCTCCTACGAGCAGTACTTC
TRBJ2-7 TRBV20-1 once TRBD1 CSARTGPYEQYF TGCAGTGCACGGACAGGGCCCTACGAGCAGTACTTC